The 10 T cell receptor beta chains presented below share a single source sample, sequenced in a study of cytomegalovirus exposure and HLA in healthy donors. The PCR used 60 Vbeta and 13 Jbeta primers. Clones were read by immunoSEQ multiplex PCR, and TCRdb kept only the in-frame ones, dropping some. Of approximately 110,000 clones in the sample, about 81% were seen once. Sequences were obtained from PBMCs. These receptors were taken from a woman aged 25 to 39 in good health and CMV-seronegative.

V is TRBV7-2 and J is TRBJ2-2, with 9 bases matching TRBD2. Germline V lookup: CDR1 SGHTA, CDR2 FQGNSA. This CDR3 is built from 16 residues. The junction had 10 bases not matched to a gene; V was cut back by 5 bases and J by 6 bases. The CDR3 loop reads CASSPLSGSFAGELFF. Written as DNA, the CDR3 is TGTGCCAGCAGCCCCCTTAGCGGGAGTTTTGCCGGGGAGCTGTTTTTT.

The rearrangement links TRBV7-9 to TRBJ1-2, with 8 bases that match TRBD1. Germline V CDR1 and CDR2: SEHNR, FQNEAQ (reference sequence). The CDR3 extends over 16 amino acids. V trimming: 0 bases; J trimming: 4 bases; junction bases outside the gene matches: 7. This CDR3 is CASSLAETGGTYGYTF. CDR3 coding DNA: TGTGCCAGCAGCTTAGCGGAAACAGGGGGGACCTATGGCTACACCTTC.

The chain has TRBV6-1 and TRBJ2-1; 8 bases map to TRBD2. The CDR3 consists of 16 residues. After removal of 2 bases from V and 6 bases from J, the junction contained 9 bases not matched to a gene. CDR1 MNHNS and CDR2 SASEGT come from the germline V gene. In DNA form, the CDR3 reads TGTGCCAGCAGTGAAATAGGAGGACTAGCAAGCAATGAGCAGTTCTTC. Translated: CASSEIGGLASNEQFF.

The chain employs TRBV30 and TRBJ1-1; D is unresolved. V was shortened by 2 bases and J by 7 bases, with 8 bases between the two germline ends. Looked up from germline, CDR1 is GTSNPN and CDR2 is SVGIG (reference sequence). CDR3 length: 11 residues. CDR3 sequence: CAWSLGGEAFF. The CDR3 nucleotides are TGTGCCTGGAGTCTGGGAGGTGAAGCTTTCTTT.

The chain carries TRBV7-9 and TRBJ2-2; maybe TRBD1 (7 bases). The V and J ends lost 5 bases and 0 bases respectively, with 13 bases between them. The CDR3 sequence is 16 residues long. Per germline, CDR1 SEHNR and CDR2 FQNEAQ (reference sequence). This chain's CDR3 is CASSPRGAANTGELFF. The CDR3 region has the DNA TGTGCCAGCAGCCCCAGGGGGGCGGCGAACACCGGGGAGCTGTTTTTT.

The chain has TRBV7-2 and TRBJ2-1, with TRBD2 identical over 10 bases. The CDR3 loop spans 17 amino acids. CDR1 and CDR2 from the germline V gene are SGHTA and FQGNSA. With V trimmed by 5 bases and J by 9 bases, 16 bases remained unmatched. The DNA for the CDR3 is TGTGCCAGCAGCCCAGACCTAGAGCGGGGGGGCGGCTCTGAGCAGTTCTTC. It is translated as CASSPDLERGGGSEQFF.

In its sample, this clone was seen once. The chain links TRBV28 to TRBJ2-7; D uncertain. Trimming pared 5 bases from V and 3 bases from J, leaving 5 bases between. The CDR3 contains 11 residues. Germline V CDR1 and CDR2: MDHEN, SYDVKM. CDR3 bases: TGTGCCAGCAGTCCCCTCTACGAGCAGTACTTC. This gives the protein CASSPLYEQYF.

The chain joins TRBV7-9 to TRBJ2-5; TRBD1 agrees at 9 bases. Germline V gene lookup returns CDR1 SEHNR and CDR2 FQNEAQ (reference sequence). The CDR3 runs 16 residues. J was trimmed by 10 bases and V by 5 bases; bases with no gene match: 17. This CDR3 reads CASSPPLGQGQGIQYF. CDR3 bases: TGTGCCAGCAGCCCCCCCCTGGGACAGGGCCAGGGAATCCAGTACTTC.

The rearrangement uses TRBV11-2 and TRBJ2-1; D is ambiguous. The germline gives CDR1 SGHAT, CDR2 FQNNGV. The CDR3 spans 15 residues. Trimming pared 1 base from V and 3 bases from J, leaving 10 bases between. In nucleotides, the CDR3 is TGTGCCAGCAGCTTAGGATTCGGCGGCTACAATGAGCAGTTCTTC. Protein: CASSLGFGGYNEQFF.

This clone has a single count. The chain combines TRBV7-9 with TRBJ2-5; 10 positions match TRBD2. CDR1 and CDR2 from the germline V gene are SEHNR and FQNEAQ (reference sequence). This CDR3 comprises 18 residues. V was clipped by 3 bases and J by 5 bases; unmatched bases: 15. The CDR3 sequence: CASSLLASGSLRVETQYF. CDR3 coding DNA: TGTGCCAGCAGCTTGCTGGCTAGCGGGAGCCTGCGGGTGGAGACCCAGTACTTC.